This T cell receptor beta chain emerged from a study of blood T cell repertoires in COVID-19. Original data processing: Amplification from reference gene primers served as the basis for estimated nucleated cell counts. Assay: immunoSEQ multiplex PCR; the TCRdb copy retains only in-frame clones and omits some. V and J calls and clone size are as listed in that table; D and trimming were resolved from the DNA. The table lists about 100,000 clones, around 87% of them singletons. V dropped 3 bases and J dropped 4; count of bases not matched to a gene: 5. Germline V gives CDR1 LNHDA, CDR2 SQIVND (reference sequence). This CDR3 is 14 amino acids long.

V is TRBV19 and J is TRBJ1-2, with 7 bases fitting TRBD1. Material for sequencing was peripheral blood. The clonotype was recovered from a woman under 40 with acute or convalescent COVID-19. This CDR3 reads CASSMEGAGYGYTF. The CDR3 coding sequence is TGTGCCAGTAGTATGGAGGGGGCTGGCTATGGCTACACCTTC.